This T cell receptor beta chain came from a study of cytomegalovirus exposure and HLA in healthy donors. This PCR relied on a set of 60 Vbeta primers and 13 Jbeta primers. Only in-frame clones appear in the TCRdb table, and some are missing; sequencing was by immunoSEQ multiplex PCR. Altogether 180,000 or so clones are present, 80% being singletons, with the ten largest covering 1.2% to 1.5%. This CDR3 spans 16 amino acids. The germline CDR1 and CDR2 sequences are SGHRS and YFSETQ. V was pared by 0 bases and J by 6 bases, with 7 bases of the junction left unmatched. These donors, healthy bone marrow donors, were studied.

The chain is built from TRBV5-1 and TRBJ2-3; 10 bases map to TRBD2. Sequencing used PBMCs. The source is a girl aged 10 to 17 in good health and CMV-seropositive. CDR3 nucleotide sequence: TGCGCCAGCAGCTTGGAAGCGGGAGGGCCGGGGGATACGCAGTATTTT. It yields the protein CASSLEAGGPGDTQYF. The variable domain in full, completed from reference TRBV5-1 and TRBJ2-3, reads KAGVTQTPRYLIKTRGQQVTLSCSPISGHRSVSWYQQTPGQGLQFLFEYFSETQRNKGNFPGRFSGRQFSNSRSEMNVSTLELGDSALYLCASSLEAGGPGDTQYFGPGTRLTVL.